This TCR beta chain is drawn from a study of CD8 T cells in ankylosing spondylitis. A word on this clonotype: Its cognate antigen is unknown.

Generation of TCR beta libraries employed quantitative 5'-RACE incorporating molecular barcodes. TCRdb re-derived calls from the 5' RACE reads in MiXCR, one entry per CDR3 protein. The sample gives a few hundred thousand distinct CDR3 sequences, roughly 8% of which show up once; more than 14% is in the top ten. Study-level results: Certain motif variants had earlier been reported in reactive arthritis synovial fluid and blood. Eight highly homologous variants formed a TCR beta motif that appeared characteristic of ankylosing spondylitis blood. Matched ankylosing spondylitis synovial fluid reportedly contained a significantly enriched population of disease-linked clones. Disease-linked clones had a CD8+ phenotype and relatively low frequency in peripheral blood.

The CDR3 loop spans 15 amino acids. Germline V gene lookup returns CDR1 SEHNR and CDR2 FQNEAQ (reference sequence). The V segment lost 4 bases and the J segment 5 bases; nucleotides outside the gene matches: 5. Sequenced material: blood, either unsorted or a sorted T cell fraction (not recorded which). This chain links TRBV7-9 with TRBJ2-1, with 10 positions matching TRBD2. The origin of this receptor is a male donor with ankylosing spondylitis. The CDR3 region has the DNA TGTGCCAGCAGCTACCGGACTAGCGGAAACAATGAGCAGTTCTTC. Translation: CASSYRTSGNNEQFF.